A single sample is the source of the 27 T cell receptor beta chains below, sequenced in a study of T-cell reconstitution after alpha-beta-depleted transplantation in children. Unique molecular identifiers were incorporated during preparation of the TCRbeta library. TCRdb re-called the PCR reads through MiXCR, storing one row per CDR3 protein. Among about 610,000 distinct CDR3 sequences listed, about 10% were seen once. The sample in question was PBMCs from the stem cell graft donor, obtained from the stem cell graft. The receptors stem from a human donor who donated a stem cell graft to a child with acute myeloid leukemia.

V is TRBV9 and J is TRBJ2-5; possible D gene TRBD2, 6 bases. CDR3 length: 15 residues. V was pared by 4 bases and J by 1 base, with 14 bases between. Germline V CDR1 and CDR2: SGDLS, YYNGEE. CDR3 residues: CASSPGWGVQETQYF. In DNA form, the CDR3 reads TGTGCCAGCAGCCCGGGCTGGGGGGTCCAAGAGACCCAGTACTTC.

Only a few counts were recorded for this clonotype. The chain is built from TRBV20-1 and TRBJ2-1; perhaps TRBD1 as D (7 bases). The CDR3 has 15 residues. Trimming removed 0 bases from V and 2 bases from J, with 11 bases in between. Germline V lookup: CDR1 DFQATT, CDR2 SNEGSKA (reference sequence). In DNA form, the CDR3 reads TGCAGTGCTAGAGATAGCAGGGGGGCCTACAATGAGCAGTTCTTC. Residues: CSARDSRGAYNEQFF.

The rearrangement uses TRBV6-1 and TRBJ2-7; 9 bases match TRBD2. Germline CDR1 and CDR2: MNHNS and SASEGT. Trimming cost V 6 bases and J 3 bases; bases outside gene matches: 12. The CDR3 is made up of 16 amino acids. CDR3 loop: CASRRIAGAGDYEQYF. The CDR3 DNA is TGTGCCAGCAGGAGGATAGCGGGAGCAGGCGACTACGAGCAGTACTTC.

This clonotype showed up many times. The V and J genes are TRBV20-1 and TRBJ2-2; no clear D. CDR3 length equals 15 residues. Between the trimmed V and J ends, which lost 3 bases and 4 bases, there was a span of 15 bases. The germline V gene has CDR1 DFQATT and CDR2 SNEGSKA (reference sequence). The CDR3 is CSASRFGGPTGELFF. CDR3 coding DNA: TGCAGTGCTAGCCGTTTCGGCGGTCCCACCGGGGAGCTGTTTTTT.

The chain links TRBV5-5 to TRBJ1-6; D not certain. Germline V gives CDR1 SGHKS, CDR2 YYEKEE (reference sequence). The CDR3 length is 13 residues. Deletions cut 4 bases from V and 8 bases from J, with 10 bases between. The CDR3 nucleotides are TGTGCCAGCAGCCCAACGGCGGATTCACCCCTCCACTTT. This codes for CASSPTADSPLHF.

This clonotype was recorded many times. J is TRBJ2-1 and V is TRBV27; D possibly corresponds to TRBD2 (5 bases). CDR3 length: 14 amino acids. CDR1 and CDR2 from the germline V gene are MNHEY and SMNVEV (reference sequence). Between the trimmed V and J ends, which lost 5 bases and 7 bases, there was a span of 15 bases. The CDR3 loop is CASSPGSQENEQFF. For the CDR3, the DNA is TGTGCCAGCAGTCCGGGGAGTCAGGAGAATGAGCAGTTCTTC.

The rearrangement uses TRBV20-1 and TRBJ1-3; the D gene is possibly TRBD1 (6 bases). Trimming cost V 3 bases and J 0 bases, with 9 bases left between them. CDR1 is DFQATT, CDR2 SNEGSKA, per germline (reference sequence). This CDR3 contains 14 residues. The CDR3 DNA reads TGCAGTGCTAGGAGGGGGGGCTCTGGAAACACCATATATTTT. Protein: CSARRGGSGNTIYF.

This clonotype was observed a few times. CDR3 bases: TGCAGCGTTGGTCCGGCCCTAGGTCCAGAGACCCAGTACTTC. It encodes CSVGPALGPETQYF. V and J are TRBV29-1 and TRBJ2-5; D gene ambiguous. Per germline, CDR1 SQVTM and CDR2 ANQGSEA. V dropped 4 bases and J dropped 4 bases, with 16 bases sitting between them. The CDR3 has 14 residues.

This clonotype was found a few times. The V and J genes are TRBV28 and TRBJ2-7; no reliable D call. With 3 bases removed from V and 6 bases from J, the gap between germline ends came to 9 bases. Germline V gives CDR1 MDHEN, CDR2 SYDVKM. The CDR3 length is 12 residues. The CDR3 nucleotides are TGTGCCAGCAGTTTTGTTAGGGCCGAGCAGTACTTC. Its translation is CASSFVRAEQYF.

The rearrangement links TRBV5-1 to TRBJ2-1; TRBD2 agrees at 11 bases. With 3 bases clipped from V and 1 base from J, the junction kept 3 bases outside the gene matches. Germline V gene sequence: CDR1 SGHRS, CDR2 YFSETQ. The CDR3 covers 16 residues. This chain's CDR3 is CASSYLAGGSYNEQFF. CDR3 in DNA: TGCGCCAGCAGCTACTTAGCGGGAGGGTCCTACAATGAGCAGTTCTTC.

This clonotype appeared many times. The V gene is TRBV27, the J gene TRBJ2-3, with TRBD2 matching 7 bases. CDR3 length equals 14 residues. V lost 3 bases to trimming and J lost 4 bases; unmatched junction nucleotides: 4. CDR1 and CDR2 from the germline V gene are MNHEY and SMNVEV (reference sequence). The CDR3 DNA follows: TGTGCCAGCAGTTTTGCGGGAGAAGCAGATACGCAGTATTTT. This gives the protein CASSFAGEADTQYF.

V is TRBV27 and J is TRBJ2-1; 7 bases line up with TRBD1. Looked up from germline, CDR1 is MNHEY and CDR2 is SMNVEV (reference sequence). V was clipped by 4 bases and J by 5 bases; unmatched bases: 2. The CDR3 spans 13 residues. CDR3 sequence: CASSWGQHNEQFF. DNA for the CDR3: TGTGCCAGCAGTTGGGGACAGCACAATGAGCAGTTCTTC.

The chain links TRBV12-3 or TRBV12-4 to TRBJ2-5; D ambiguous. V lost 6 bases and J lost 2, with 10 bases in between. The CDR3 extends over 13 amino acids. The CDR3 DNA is TGTGCCAGCAGAACGTCCCTGCAAGAGACCCAGTACTTC. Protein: CASRTSLQETQYF.

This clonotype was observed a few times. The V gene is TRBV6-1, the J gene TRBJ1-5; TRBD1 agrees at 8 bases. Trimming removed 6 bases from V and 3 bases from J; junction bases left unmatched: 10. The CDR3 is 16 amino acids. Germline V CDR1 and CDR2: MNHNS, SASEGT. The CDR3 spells CASRRTGQGINQPQHF. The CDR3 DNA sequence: TGTGCCAGCAGACGGACCGGACAGGGAATCAATCAGCCCCAGCATTTT.

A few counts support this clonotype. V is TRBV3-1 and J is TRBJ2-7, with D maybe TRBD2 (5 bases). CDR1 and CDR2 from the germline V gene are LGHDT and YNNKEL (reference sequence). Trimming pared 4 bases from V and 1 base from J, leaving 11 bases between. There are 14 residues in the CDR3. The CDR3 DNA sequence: TGTGCCAGCAGCCCGACTATAGGTTCCTACGAGCAGTACTTC. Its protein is CASSPTIGSYEQYF.

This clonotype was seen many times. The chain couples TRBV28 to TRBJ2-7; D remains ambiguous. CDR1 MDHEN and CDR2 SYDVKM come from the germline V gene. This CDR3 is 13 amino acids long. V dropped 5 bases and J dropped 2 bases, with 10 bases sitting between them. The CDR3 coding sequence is TGTGCCAGCAGTGGGTCGGCCCCCTACGAGCAGTACTTC. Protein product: CASSGSAPYEQYF.

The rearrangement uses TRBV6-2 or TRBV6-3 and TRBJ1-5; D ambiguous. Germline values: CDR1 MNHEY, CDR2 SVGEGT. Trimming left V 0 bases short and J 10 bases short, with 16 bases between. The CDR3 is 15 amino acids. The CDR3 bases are TGTGCCAGCAGTTACTCAATCGGGGAAAGTCTCCCCCAGCATTTT. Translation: CASSYSIGESLPQHF.

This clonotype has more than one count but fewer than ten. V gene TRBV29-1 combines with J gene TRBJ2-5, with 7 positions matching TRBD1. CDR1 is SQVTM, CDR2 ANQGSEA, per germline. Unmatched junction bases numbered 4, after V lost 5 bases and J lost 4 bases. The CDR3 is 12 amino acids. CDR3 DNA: TGCAGCGTTACAGCAGGGGGAGAGACCCAGTACTTC. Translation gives CSVTAGGETQYF.

CDR3 amino acids: CASSHGQGGPYEQYF. CDR3 sequence (DNA): TGTGCCAGCTCACACGGACAGGGAGGGCCCTACGAGCAGTACTTC. The chain recombines TRBV18 with TRBJ2-7, with a weak D call TRBD1 (8 bases). The CDR3 covers 15 residues. Germline values: CDR1 KGHSH, CDR2 LQKENI. Trimming took 4 bases from V and 2 from J, leaving 15 bases between them.

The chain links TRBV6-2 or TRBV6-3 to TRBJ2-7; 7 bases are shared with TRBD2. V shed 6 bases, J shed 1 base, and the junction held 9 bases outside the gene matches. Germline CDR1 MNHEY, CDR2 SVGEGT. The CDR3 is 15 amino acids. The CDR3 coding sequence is TGTGCCAGCAGCCGAGCGGGATTAAAGTCCTACGAGCAGTACTTC. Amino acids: CASSRAGLKSYEQYF.

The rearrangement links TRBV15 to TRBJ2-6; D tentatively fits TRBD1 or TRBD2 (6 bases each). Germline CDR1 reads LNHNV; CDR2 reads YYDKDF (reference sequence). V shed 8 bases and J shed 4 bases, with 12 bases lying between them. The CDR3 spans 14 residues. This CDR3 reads CATSRGPGANVLTF. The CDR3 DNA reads TGTGCCACCTCCCGGGGGCCGGGGGCCAACGTCCTGACTTTC.

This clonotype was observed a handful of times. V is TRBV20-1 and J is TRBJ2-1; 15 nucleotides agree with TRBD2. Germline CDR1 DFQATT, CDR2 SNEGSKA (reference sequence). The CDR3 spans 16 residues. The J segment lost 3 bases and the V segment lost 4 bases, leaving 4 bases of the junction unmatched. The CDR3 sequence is CSAMGLAGGLYNEQFF. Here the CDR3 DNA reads TGCAGTGCTATGGGACTAGCGGGAGGACTCTACAATGAGCAGTTCTTC.

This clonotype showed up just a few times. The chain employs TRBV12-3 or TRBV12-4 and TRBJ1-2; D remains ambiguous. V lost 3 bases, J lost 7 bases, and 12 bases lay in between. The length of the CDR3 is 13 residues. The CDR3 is CASSLTGSFGYTF. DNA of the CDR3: TGTGCCAGCAGTTTGACCGGGTCTTTTGGCTACACCTTC.

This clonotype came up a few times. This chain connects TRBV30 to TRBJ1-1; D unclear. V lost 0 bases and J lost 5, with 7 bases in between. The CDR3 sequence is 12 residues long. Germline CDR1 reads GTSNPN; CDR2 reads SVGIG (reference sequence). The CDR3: CAWSVGRTEAFF. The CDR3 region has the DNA TGTGCCTGGAGTGTGGGAAGGACTGAAGCTTTCTTT.

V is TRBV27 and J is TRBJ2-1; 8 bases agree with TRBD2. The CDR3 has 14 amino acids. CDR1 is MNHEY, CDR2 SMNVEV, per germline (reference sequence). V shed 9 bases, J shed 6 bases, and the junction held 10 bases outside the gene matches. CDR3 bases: TGTGCCAGTCGGGCGGGGGGAGTAGGCAATGAGCAGTTCTTC. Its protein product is CASRAGGVGNEQFF.

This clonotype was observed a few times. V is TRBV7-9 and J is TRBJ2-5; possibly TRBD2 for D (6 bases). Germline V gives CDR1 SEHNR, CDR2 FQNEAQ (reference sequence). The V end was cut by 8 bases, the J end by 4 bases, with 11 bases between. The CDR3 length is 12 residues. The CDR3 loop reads CASGRAGETQYF. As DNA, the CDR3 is TGTGCCAGCGGTAGAGCGGGAGAGACCCAGTACTTC.

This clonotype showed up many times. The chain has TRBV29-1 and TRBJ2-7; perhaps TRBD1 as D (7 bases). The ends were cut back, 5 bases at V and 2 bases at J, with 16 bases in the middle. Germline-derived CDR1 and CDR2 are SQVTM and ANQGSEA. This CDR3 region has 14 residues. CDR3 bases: TGCAGCGTTCAACCAGGGGGGCGCACCTACGAGCAGTACTTC. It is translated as CSVQPGGRTYEQYF.